This T cell receptor beta chain comes out of a study of blood T cells in healthy people across ages. Study observations and caveats: Roughly linear declines in TCR beta diversity per million T cells occurred with age. Comparison with aged donors showed that long-lived donors had more naive CD4+ cells and higher diversity.

PCR was performed a second time for 7 to 11 cycles using a sample-barcoded 5' primer and a J-beta primer mix. TCRdb reanalysed the 5' RACE reads using MiXCR and keeps one entry per CDR3 protein. This table has around 1,700,000 distinct CDR3 sequences, 28% appearing once. Notes on this clonotype: Its antigen is unidentified.

The length of the CDR3 is 13 residues. The V and J ends lost 8 bases and 2 bases, in that order; junction bases with no gene match: 8. Germline CDR1 reads DFQATT; CDR2 reads SNEGSKA (reference sequence). This chain joins TRBV20-1 and TRBJ2-5, with 7 bases lining up with TRBD1. The clonotype was recovered from a woman aged 25 to 39 in good health. Sequences were obtained from blood. The CDR3 sequence is CSRNRGGQETQYF. CDR3 coding DNA: TGCAGTAGGAACAGGGGTGGGCAAGAGACCCAGTACTTC.